Presented here are 7 T cell receptor beta chains from one specimen sequenced in a study of identifying expanded T cells in peripheral blood. TCRdb keeps only in-frame clones here, not all; method: immunoSEQ multiplex PCR. The sample records about 90,000 clones, approximately 84% being singletons. The material sequenced was blood. Receptors originate from a person between 18 and 75 years old in good health.

V gene TRBV12-5 combines with J gene TRBJ2-5; 8 nucleotides agree with TRBD1. From germline, CDR1 is LGHNT and CDR2 FRNRAP. V was clipped by 0 bases and J by 3 bases; unmatched bases: 6. This CDR3 comprises 16 residues. The CDR3 sequence: CASGLVGWDRKETQYF. The CDR3, as DNA: TGTGCTAGTGGTTTGGTTGGATGGGACAGGAAAGAGACCCAGTACTTC.

The chain combines TRBV20-1 with TRBJ2-3, with 7 nucleotides matching TRBD2. Germline assignment: CDR1 DFQATT and CDR2 SNEGSKA (reference sequence). The junction had 8 bases not matched to a gene; V was cut back by 6 bases and J by 11 bases. This CDR3 comprises 11 residues. CDR3 in DNA: TGCAGTGCCAGACCCGGGACTATGCAGTATTTT. Its translation: CSARPGTMQYF.

This clone was recorded a few times. This sequence joins TRBV4-1 and TRBJ1-1; D might be TRBD1 (5 bases). This CDR3 is built from 13 residues. Deletions cut 1 base from V and 8 bases from J, with 11 bases between. Germline V gives CDR1 MGHRA, CDR2 YSYEKL. DNA for the CDR3: TGCGCCAGCAGCCAAGTTGGGGGAACCGAAGCTTTCTTT. It is translated as CASSQVGGTEAFF.

The V call is TRBV30, the J call TRBJ2-5; the D gene is possibly TRBD1 (6 bases). This CDR3 spans 12 amino acids. Germline V gene sequence: CDR1 GTSNPN, CDR2 SVGIG (reference sequence). The ends were cut back, 2 bases at V and 5 bases at J, with 9 bases in the middle. The CDR3 DNA reads TGTGCCTGGAGTCAGCAGGGGGAGACCCAGTACTTC. It specifies CAWSQQGETQYF. The variable domain in full, with the rest retrieved from reference TRBV30 and TRBJ2-5, is SQTIHQWPATLVQPVGSPLSLECTVEGTSNPNLYWYRQAAGRGLQLLFYSVGIGQISSEVPQNLSASRPQDRQFILSSKKLLLSDSGFYLCAWSQQGETQYFGPGTRLLVL.

The J gene is TRBJ2-1, the V gene TRBV2; D is unclear. CDR3 length equals 17 residues. Between the trimmed V and J ends, which lost 7 bases and 0 bases, there was a span of 19 bases. Germline-derived CDR1 and CDR2 are SNHLY and FYNNEI. In nucleotides, the CDR3 is TGTGCCAGCAAAACCACGGTGACGGCTAGCTCCTACAATGAGCAGTTCTTC. It translates to CASKTTVTASSYNEQFF.

Concerning this clone: A much larger clonotype is one base distant, so this may be a read error. Other nucleotide sequences in the sample specify the same CDR3. CDR3 sequence reads: CASSLVTGVNTEAFF. In DNA, the CDR3 is TGTGCCAGCAGCTTAGTCACAGGGGTGAACACTGAAGCTTTCTTT. The chain employs TRBV11-2 and TRBJ1-1; TRBD1 agrees at 7 bases. Germline CDR1 is SGHAT and CDR2 is FQNNGV. The CDR3 runs to 15 residues. The V segment lost 1 base and the J segment 0 bases; nucleotides outside the gene matches: 2. Together with reference TRBV11-2 and TRBJ1-1, the CDR3 gives the full variable domain: EAGVAQSPRYKIIEKRQSVAFWCNPISGHATLYWYQQILGQGPKLLIQFQNNGVVDDSQLPKDRFSAERLKGVDSTLKIQPAKLEDSAVYLCASSLVTGVNTEAFFGQGTRLTVV.

J is TRBJ2-7 and V is TRBV4-1; D could derive from TRBD1 or TRBD2 (5 bases each). The length of the CDR3 is 18 residues. Between the trimmed V and J ends, which lost 2 bases and 7 bases, there was a span of 27 bases. Germline CDR1 MGHRA, CDR2 YSYEKL. CDR3 protein: CASSQFGSWDGPSCEQYF. The CDR3 DNA sequence: TGCGCCAGCAGCCAATTCGGCTCTTGGGACGGACCTTCGTGTGAGCAGTACTTC.